This passage covers 10 T cell receptor beta chains from one sample sequenced in a study of spatial heterogeneity in lung cancer. Specified time point: blood at routine non-recurrence follow-up after resection. One entry per CDR3 protein, called by TCRdb with MiXCR from the 5' RACE reads. The sample records about 4,000 distinct CDR3 sequences, about 28% being singletons. The source material was PBMCs, sampled at follow-up. The receptors derive from a male donor with early-stage non-small cell lung cancer.

This clonotype is labeled as medium-sized. The rearrangement links TRBV10-3 to TRBJ1-5, with unresolved D. CDR1 and CDR2 (germline): ENHRY, SYGVKD. Trimming shortened V by 2 bases and J by 2 bases, and 10 bases separated the two germline ends. The CDR3 extends over 15 amino acids. For the CDR3, the DNA is TGTGCCATCAGTGAGGGGTCTACGGGCAATCAGCCCCAGCATTTT. Residues: CAISEGSTGNQPQHF.

Judged by abundance, this clonotype is medium-sized. V gene TRBV4-1 combines with J gene TRBJ1-5; D ambiguous. The CDR3 loop spans 14 amino acids. Germline CDR1 and CDR2: MGHRA and YSYEKL. V was clipped by 1 base and J by 6 bases, with 10 bases between them. CDR3 nucleotides: TGCGCCAGCAGCCAAGGGGCAGGAGGTCAGCCCCAGCATTTT. It is translated as CASSQGAGGQPQHF.

This clonotype is classed as medium-sized (0.01 to 0.1%). The chain uses TRBV6-2 or TRBV6-3 and TRBJ2-2, with D tentatively TRBD1 (5 bases). Trimming left V 6 bases short and J 6 bases short, with 11 bases between. Per germline, CDR1 MNHEY and CDR2 SVGEGT. The CDR3 loop spans 13 amino acids. The chain's CDR3 is CASRVRAPGELFF. As DNA, the CDR3 is TGTGCCAGCAGAGTCAGGGCGCCCGGGGAGCTGTTTTTT.

The gene calls are TRBV2 and TRBJ2-5; D is unresolved. The CDR3 extends over 13 amino acids. In germline, CDR1 is SNHLY, CDR2 FYNNEI. Trimming pared 2 bases from V and 5 bases from J, leaving 9 bases between. As DNA, the CDR3 is TGTGCCAGCAGTGAACCCTTTCAGGAGACCCAGTACTTC. This codes for CASSEPFQETQYF.

This clonotype has just a few counts. The gene calls are TRBV14 and TRBJ2-5; 7 bases agree with TRBD2. The junction had 13 bases not matched to a gene; V was cut back by 4 bases and J by 5 bases. Germline assignment: CDR1 SGHDN and CDR2 FVKESK. The CDR3 contains 16 residues. This CDR3 reads CASSRTGGNIMETQYF. CDR3 nucleotides: TGTGCCAGCAGCCGAACGGGGGGAAACATCATGGAGACCCAGTACTTC.

This clonotype has just a few counts. The rearrangement joins TRBV9 to TRBJ1-5; perhaps TRBD1 as D (5 bases). The V and J ends lost 3 bases and 6 bases respectively, with 16 bases between them. There are 15 residues in the CDR3. In germline, CDR1 is SGDLS, CDR2 YYNGEE. The CDR3 DNA is TGTGCCAGCAGCGAGACCGGGACCCTACGTCAGCCCCAGCATTTT. It yields the protein CASSETGTLRQPQHF.

By share, this clonotype counts as medium-sized. The rearrangement links TRBV5-1 to TRBJ2-2, with 7 positions matching TRBD1. This CDR3 is built from 16 residues. J lost 4 bases, V lost 4 bases, and 10 bases had no gene match. Germline CDR1 is SGHRS and CDR2 is YFSETQ. The CDR3 coding sequence is TGCGCCAGCAGCCTAGACCACAGGGGATCCACCGGGGAGCTGTTTTTT. It yields the protein CASSLDHRGSTGELFF.

The chain uses TRBV20-1 and TRBJ2-3; D is ambiguous. Trimming cost V 6 bases and J 4 bases, with 17 bases left between them. This CDR3 contains 14 residues. Germline V CDR1 and CDR2: DFQATT, SNEGSKA (reference sequence). As DNA, the CDR3 is TGCAGTGCGACGGTGCCTTATAGGGCAGATACGCAGTATTTT. This sequence encodes CSATVPYRADTQYF.

This rearrangement joins TRBV13 to TRBJ1-1, with D unresolved. In germline, CDR1 is PRHDT, CDR2 FYEKMQ (reference sequence). The CDR3 runs to 13 residues. Trimming removed 0 bases at V and 0 bases at J, with 2 bases between. CDR3 in amino acids: CASSLGVNTEAFF. CDR3 DNA sequence: TGTGCCAGCAGCTTAGGAGTGAACACTGAAGCTTTCTTT.

The chain joins TRBV5-1 to TRBJ2-1; no clear D. CDR3 length: 15 amino acids. V shed 0 bases and J shed 1 base, with 8 bases lying between them. Per the germline V gene, CDR1 is SGHRS and CDR2 is YFSETQ. The CDR3 protein is CASSLGLGSYNEQFF. The CDR3 region has the DNA TGCGCCAGCAGCTTGGGTCTGGGGTCCTACAATGAGCAGTTCTTC.